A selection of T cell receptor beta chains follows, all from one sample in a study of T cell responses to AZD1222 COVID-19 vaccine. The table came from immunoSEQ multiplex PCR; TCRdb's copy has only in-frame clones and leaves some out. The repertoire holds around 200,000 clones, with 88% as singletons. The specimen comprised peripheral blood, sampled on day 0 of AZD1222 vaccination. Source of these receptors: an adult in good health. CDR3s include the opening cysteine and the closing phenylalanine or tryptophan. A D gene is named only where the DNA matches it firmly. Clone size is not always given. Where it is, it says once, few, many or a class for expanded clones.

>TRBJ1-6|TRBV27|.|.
CASSIFLGGNNSPLHF
TGTGCCAGCAGTATCTTTCTAGGAGGGAATAATTCACCCCTCCACTTT
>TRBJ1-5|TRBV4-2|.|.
CASSEDSINQPQHF
TGTGCCAGCAGCGAAGACAGTATAAATCAGCCCCAGCATTTT
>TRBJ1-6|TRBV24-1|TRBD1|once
CATRPDRGTHPTPIKNSPLHF
TGTGCCACCAGACCGGACAGGGGCACTCATCCGACTCCCATAAAGAATTCACCCCTCCACTTT
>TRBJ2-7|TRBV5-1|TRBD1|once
CASSLADREQGEQYF
TGCGCCAGCAGCTTGGCGGACAGGGAGCAGGGCGAGCAGTACTTC
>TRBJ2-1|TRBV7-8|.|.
CASRRGPSTLYNEQFF
TGTGCCAGCAGACGGGGGCCATCGACCCTTTACAATGAGCAGTTCTTC
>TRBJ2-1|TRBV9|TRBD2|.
CASSPRLAGDYNEQFF
TGTGCCAGCAGCCCACGACTAGCGGGGGACTACAATGAGCAGTTCTTC
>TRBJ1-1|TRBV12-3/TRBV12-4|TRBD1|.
CASSSDRVTEAFF
TGTGCCAGCAGCTCGGACAGGGTCACTGAAGCTTTCTTT
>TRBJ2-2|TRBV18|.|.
CASSPRPGELFF
TGTGCCAGCTCACCAAGGCCCGGGGAGCTGTTTTTT
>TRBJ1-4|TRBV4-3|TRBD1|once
CASSQDGTANEKLFF
TGCGCCAGCAGCCAAGACGGGACAGCAAATGAAAAACTGTTTTTT
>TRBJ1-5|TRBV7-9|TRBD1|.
CASSPGTGGYQPQHF
TGTGCCAGCAGCCCCGGGACAGGGGGTTACCAGCCCCAGCATTTT
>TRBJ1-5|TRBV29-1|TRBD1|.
CSVVGTDSNQPQHF
TGCAGCGTTGTGGGGACAGATAGCAATCAGCCCCAGCATTTT
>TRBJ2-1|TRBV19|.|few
CASSIKGGRDHRRYEQFF
TGTGCCAGTAGTATAAAAGGGGGTCGTGACCACCGACGATATGAGCAGTTCTTC